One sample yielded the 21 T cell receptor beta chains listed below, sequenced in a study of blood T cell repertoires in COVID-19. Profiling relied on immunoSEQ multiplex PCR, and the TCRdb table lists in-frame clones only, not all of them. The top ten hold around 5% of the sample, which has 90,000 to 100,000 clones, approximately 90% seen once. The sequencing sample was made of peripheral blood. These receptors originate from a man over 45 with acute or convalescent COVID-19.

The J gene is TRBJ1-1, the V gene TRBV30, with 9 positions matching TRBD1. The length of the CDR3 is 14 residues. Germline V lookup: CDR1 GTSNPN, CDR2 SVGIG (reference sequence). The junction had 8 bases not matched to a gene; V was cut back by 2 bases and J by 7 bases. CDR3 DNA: TGTGCCTGGAGTCCCTCGGGACAGGGAATTGAAGCTTTCTTT. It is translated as CAWSPSGQGIEAFF.

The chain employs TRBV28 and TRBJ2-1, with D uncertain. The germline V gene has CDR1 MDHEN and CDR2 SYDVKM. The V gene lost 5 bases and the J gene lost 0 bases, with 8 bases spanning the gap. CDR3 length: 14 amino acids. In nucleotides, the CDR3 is TGTGCCAGCAGTCCGGGTAGCTCCTACAATGAGCAGTTCTTC. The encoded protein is CASSPGSSYNEQFF.

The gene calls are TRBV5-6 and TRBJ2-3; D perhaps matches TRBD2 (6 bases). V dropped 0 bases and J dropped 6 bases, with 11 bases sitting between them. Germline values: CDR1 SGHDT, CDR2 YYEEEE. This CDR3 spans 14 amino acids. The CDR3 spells CASSLGLGTDTQYF. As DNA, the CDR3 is TGTGCCAGCAGCTTGGGACTAGGGACGGATACGCAGTATTTT.

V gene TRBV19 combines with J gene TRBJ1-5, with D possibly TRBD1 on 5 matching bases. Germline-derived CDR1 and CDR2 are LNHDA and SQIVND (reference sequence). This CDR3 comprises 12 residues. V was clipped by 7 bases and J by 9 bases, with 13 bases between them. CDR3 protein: CASTSLGGPQHF. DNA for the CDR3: TGTGCCAGTACGTCGCTCGGGGGGCCCCAGCATTTT.

The CDR3 here is CASSPSRASQETQYF. The CDR3 nucleotides read TGTGCCAGCAGCCCTTCCAGGGCTTCCCAAGAGACCCAGTACTTC. The chain links TRBV7-9 to TRBJ2-5; D is perhaps TRBD1 (5 bases). Germline-derived CDR1 and CDR2 are SEHNR and FQNEAQ (reference sequence). The CDR3 is made up of 15 amino acids. V was pared by 5 bases and J by 1 base, with 14 bases between.

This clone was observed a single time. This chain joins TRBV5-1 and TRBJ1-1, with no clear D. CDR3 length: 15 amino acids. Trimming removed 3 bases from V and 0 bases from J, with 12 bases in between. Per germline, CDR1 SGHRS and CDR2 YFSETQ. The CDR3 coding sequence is TGCGCCAGCAGCTCCTGGACCGGGGTGAACACTGAAGCTTTCTTT. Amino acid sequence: CASSSWTGVNTEAFF.

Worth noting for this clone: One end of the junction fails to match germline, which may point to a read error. CDR3 sequence (DNA): TGTGCCAGCAGACGGGGACAGGGGGTTTGTTGG. This sequence encodes CASRRGQGVCW. The genes are TRBV6-5 and TRBJ1-6; 11 nucleotides agree with TRBD1. The CDR3 has 11 amino acids. Germline V gene sequence: CDR1 MNHEY, CDR2 SVGAGI.

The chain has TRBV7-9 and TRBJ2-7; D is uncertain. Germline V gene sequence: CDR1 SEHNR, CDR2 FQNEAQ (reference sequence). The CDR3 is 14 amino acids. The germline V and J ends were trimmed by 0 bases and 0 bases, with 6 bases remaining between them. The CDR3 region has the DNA TGTGCCAGCAGCTTAGCGGAGTTCTCCTACGAGCAGTACTTC. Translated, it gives CASSLAEFSYEQYF. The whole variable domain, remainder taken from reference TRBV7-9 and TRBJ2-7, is DTGVSQNPRHKITKRGQNVTFRCDPISEHNRLYWYRQTLGQGPEFLTYFQNEAQLEKSRLLSDRFSAERPKGSFSTLEIQRTEQGDSAMYLCASSLAEFSYEQYFGPGTRLTVT.

This CDR3 is CASGTSMFATQYF. CDR3 nucleotides: TGTGCCAGCGGAACTAGCATGTTTGCTACGCAGTATTTT. This rearrangement joins TRBV12-3 or TRBV12-4 to TRBJ2-3, with a tentative D call TRBD2 (6 bases). V shed 8 bases and J shed 8 bases, with 17 bases lying between them. CDR3 size: 13 residues.

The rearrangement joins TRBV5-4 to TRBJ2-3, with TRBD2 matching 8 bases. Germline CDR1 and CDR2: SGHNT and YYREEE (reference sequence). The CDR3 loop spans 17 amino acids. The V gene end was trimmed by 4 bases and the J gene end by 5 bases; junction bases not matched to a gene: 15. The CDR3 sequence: CASSPDPTSEGEDTQYF. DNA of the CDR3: TGTGCCAGCAGCCCTGACCCGACTAGCGAGGGGGAAGATACGCAGTATTTT.

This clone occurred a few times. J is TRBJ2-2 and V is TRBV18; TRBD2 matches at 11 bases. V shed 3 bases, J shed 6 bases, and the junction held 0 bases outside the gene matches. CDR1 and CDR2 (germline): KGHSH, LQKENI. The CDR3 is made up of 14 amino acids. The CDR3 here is CASSPGLAAGELFF. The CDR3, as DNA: TGTGCCAGCTCACCGGGACTAGCGGCCGGGGAGCTGTTTTTT.

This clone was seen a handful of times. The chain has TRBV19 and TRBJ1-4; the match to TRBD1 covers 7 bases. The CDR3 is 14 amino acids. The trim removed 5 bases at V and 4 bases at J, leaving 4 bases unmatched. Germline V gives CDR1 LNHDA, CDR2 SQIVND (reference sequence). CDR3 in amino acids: CASSADRFNEKLFF. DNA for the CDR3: TGTGCCAGTAGTGCGGACAGGTTTAATGAAAAACTGTTTTTT.

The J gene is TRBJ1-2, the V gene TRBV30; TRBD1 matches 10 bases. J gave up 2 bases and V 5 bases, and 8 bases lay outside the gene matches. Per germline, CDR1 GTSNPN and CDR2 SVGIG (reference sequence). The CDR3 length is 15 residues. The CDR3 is CAWEPDRGQNYGYTF. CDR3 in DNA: TGTGCCTGGGAGCCCGACAGGGGGCAAAACTATGGCTACACCTTC.

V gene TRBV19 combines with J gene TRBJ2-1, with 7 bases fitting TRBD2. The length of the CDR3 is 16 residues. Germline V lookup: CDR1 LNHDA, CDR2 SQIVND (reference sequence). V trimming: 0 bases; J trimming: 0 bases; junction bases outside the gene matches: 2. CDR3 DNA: TGTGCCAGTAGTATAGATGGCGGGAGCTCCTACAATGAGCAGTTCTTC. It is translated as CASSIDGGSSYNEQFF.

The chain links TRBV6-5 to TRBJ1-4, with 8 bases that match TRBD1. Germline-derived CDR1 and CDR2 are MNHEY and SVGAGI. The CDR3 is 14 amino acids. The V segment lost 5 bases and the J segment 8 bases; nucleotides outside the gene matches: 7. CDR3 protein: CASSRDRKGEKLFF. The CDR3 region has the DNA TGTGCCAGCAGTCGGGACAGGAAAGGGGAAAAACTGTTTTTT.

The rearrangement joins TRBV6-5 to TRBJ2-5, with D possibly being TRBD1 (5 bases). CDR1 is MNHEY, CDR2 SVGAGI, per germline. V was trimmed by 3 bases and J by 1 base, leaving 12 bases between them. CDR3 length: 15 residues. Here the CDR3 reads CASSYTTVPQETQYF. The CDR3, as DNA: TGTGCCAGCAGTTATACGACAGTCCCCCAAGAGACCCAGTACTTC.

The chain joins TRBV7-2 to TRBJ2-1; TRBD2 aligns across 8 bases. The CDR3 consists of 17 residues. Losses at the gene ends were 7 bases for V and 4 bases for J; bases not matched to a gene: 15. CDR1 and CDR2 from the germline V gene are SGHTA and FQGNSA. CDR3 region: CASNYREGGTSYNEQFF. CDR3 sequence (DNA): TGTGCCAGCAACTATAGGGAGGGGGGGACTAGTTACAATGAGCAGTTCTTC.

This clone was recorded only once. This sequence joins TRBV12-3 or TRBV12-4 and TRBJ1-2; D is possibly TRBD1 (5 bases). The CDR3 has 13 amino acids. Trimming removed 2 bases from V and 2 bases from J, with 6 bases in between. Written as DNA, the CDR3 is TGTGCCAGCAGTTTACGACAGAACTATGGCTACACCTTC. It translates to CASSLRQNYGYTF.

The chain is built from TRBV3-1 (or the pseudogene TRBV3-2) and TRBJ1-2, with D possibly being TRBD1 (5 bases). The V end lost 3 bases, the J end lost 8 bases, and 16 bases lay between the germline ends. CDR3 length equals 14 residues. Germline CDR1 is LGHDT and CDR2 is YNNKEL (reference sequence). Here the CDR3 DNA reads TGTGCCAGCAGCCACCGCTCAGGGCTTAGAGGCTACACCTTC. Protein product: CASSHRSGLRGYTF.

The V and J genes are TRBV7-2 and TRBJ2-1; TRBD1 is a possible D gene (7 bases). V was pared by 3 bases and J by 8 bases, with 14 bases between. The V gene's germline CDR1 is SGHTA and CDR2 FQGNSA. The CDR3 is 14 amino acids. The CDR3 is CASSLTGTRDEQFF. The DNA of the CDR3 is TGTGCCAGCAGCTTGACAGGGACTCGGGATGAGCAGTTCTTC.

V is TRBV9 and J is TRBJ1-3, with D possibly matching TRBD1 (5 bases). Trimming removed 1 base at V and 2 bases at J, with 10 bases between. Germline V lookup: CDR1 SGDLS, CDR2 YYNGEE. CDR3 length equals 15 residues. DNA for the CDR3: TGTGCCAGCAGCGTACGGGGGGTACCTGGAAACACCATATATTTT. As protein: CASSVRGVPGNTIYF.